This TCR beta chain derives from a study of T cell responses to AZD1222 COVID-19 vaccine. The study, taken as a whole, reports: Seropositivity was recorded at baseline in only a handful of AZD1222 recipients.

Points on this clone: The antigen is undetermined.

Clones were sequenced by immunoSEQ multiplex PCR, and TCRdb holds only the in-frame ones, with some missing. The profile shows about 97,000 clones, 85% to 90% of them singletons. The sequences come from peripheral blood, collected on day 0 of AZD1222 vaccination. The source is an adult in good health.

In DNA form, the CDR3 reads TGTGCCACCAGTCCCGGAGGGGGAACTAATGAAAAACTGTTTTTT. It codes for CATSPGGGTNEKLFF. The chain joins TRBV24-1 to TRBJ1-4, with D perhaps TRBD1 (6 bases). The CDR3 runs to 15 residues. Between the trimmed V and J ends, which lost 6 bases and 1 base, there was a span of 11 bases. Germline V gene sequence: CDR1 KGHDR, CDR2 SFDVKD.